This is a list of T cell receptor beta chains from one sample in a study of blood T cell repertoires in COVID-19. The assay was immunoSEQ multiplex PCR, and TCRdb's table has in-frame clones only and misses some. In the table there are more than 200,000 clones, around 86% of which are singletons. Sequencing was carried out using peripheral blood. The receptors originated from a man over 45 with acute or convalescent COVID-19. Both conserved end residues are part of each CDR3.

V: TRBV18
J: TRBJ1-4
CDR3: CASSPISNRGLANEKLFF

V: TRBV4-1
J: TRBJ1-4
CDR3: CASSQLGQGRAEKLFF

V: TRBV9
J: TRBJ2-2
CDR3: CASSTPGLAGGNTGELFF

V: TRBV5-1
J: TRBJ2-2
CDR3: CASSLVSQSNTGELFF

V: TRBV5-1
J: TRBJ1-5
CDR3: CASSLDQGLNQPQHF

V: TRBV7-9
J: TRBJ2-5
CDR3: CASSTGETQYF

V: TRBV6-5
J: TRBJ1-5
CDR3: CASTYRVPSNQPQHF

V: TRBV5-1
J: TRBJ1-2
CDR3: CASSLSTGDRAYGYTF

V: TRBV10-3
J: TRBJ1-2
CDR3: CAISDREREGYTF

V: TRBV18
J: TRBJ1-1
CDR3: CASSPGQGSRTEAFF

V: TRBV5-1
J: TRBJ1-6
CDR3: CASSSGQLDSPLHF

V: TRBV11-2
J: TRBJ2-7
CDR3: CASSPGIGAPYEQYF

V: TRBV18
J: TRBJ1-1
CDR3: CASSPATAEAFF

V: TRBV27
J: TRBJ1-6
CDR3: CASSLTGDRTNSPLHF

V: TRBV27
J: TRBJ2-1
CDR3: CASSTTGHEQFF

V: TRBV10-2
J: TRBJ2-5
CDR3: CASTYSGPQETQYF

V: TRBV5-1
J: TRBJ1-5
CDR3: CASSSTGGINQPQHF

V: TRBV2
J: TRBJ2-3
CDR3: CASTNRGGTTDTQYF

V: TRBV21-1
J: TRBJ2-7
CDR3: CASSKCPRGDRDYEQYF

V: TRBV29-1
J: TRBJ1-4
CDR3: CSVGGQGGEKLFF

V: TRBV4-1
J: TRBJ2-3
CDR3: CASRSTTLPGRDTQYF

V: TRBV11-3
J: TRBJ2-3
CDR3: CASSLGLAGKDTQYF

V: TRBV20-1
J: TRBJ2-7
CDR3: CSASGGGGLYEQYF

V: TRBV4-1
J: TRBJ2-1
CDR3: CASTLGLTYNEQFF

V: TRBV12-3/TRBV12-4
J: TRBJ1-1
CDR3: CASSTPSPAEAFF

V: TRBV2
J: TRBJ2-3
CDR3: CASSVTEWGISTDTQYF